This T cell receptor beta chain comes out of a study of shared clonotypes between healthy human individuals. CDR3 length: 11 amino acids. Germline CDR1 and CDR2: SGHTS and YDEGEE. V dropped 6 bases and J dropped 8 bases, with 6 bases sitting between them. Profiling relied on immunoSEQ multiplex PCR, and the TCRdb table lists in-frame clones only, not all of them. This sample has millions of clones, with roughly 95% found just once. Naive CD8 isolation took CD45RO-negative cells positively selected for CCR7 and excluded terminally differentiated effector memory CD45RA+ cells. Sequences were obtained from naive CD8+ T cells sorted from blood. J is TRBJ1-6 and V is TRBV5-8; D ambiguous. This clonotype originated in a man between 18 and 35 years old in good health. CDR3 amino acids: CASTPDSPLHF. CDR3 sequence (DNA): TGTGCCAGCACCCCAGATTCACCCCTCCACTTT.